This T cell receptor (beta chain) is from a study of regulatory T cells in long-lasting Graves disease. The CDR3 has 15 residues. Trimming took off 3 bases at V and 5 bases at J, with 17 bases between the two ends. Germline V lookup: CDR1 SEHNR, CDR2 FQNEAQ (reference sequence). Time point: persistent/refractory GD, antithyroid drugs over 5 years with positive TRAb. TCR sequences were obtained from RNA taken from PBMCs. With iRepertoire HTBI primers and Arm-PCR of CDR3 regions, TCR beta libraries were built. TCRdb recomputed calls from the multiplex PCR reads with MiXCR, one row per CDR3 protein. This repertoire shows 500,000 to 700,000 distinct CDR3 sequences, roughly 30% found once; its top ten account for 35% to 55%.

The source was peripheral blood mononuclear cells (PBMCs), collected when the disease was refractory, from a patient treated with antithyroid drugs. This receptor was identified in a female donor with Graves disease. V is TRBV7-9 and J is TRBJ2-7; D perhaps matches TRBD1 (7 bases). The CDR3 region is CASSFGGGRVNEQYF. CDR3 DNA: TGTGCCAGCAGCTTTGGAGGGGGCCGGGTAAACGAGCAGTACTTC.